This is a list of T cell receptor beta chains from one sample in a study of cytomegalovirus exposure and HLA in healthy donors. Sequenced by immunoSEQ multiplex PCR; TCRdb stores in-frame clones only, minus some. This sample has some 130,000 clones, with around 80% found just once. Sequencing used PBMCs. These receptors were obtained from a man aged 35-49 years in good health and CMV-seropositive. The CDR3 runs from the conserved cysteine through the conserved F or W. Each record gives: V gene, CDR3 protein.

TRBV6-1	CASRDQGYTEAFF
TRBV29-1	CSDGTGAFF
TRBV4-1	CASSQDPSRGLNYGYTF
TRBV10-3	CAISGLAGRDEQFF
TRBV12-5	CASGLPGRGEAQYF
TRBV5-5	CASSRGDRPDLYEQYF
TRBV29-1	CSVGGQSSEQYF
TRBV5-1	CASSLQEGTEAFF
TRBV18	CASSPGIQGDTIYF
TRBV30	CAWARLTSGSTDTQYF
TRBV7-9	CASSLLHEQYF
TRBV9	CASSVVSTGELFF
TRBV6-6	CAIGGDSYEQFF
TRBV10-3	CAIKDSILTDTQYF
TRBV18	CASSPGTGGNNQPQHF
TRBV5-5	CASSLDETRGYTF
TRBV7-9	CASGTGDRETQYF
TRBV19	CASSMEGNTEAFF
TRBV20-1	CSAELGAEQYF
TRBV6-4	CRHRGKDSPLHF
TRBV25-1	CASPLADSYEQYF
TRBV7-6	CASSLGGGAARLAGELFF